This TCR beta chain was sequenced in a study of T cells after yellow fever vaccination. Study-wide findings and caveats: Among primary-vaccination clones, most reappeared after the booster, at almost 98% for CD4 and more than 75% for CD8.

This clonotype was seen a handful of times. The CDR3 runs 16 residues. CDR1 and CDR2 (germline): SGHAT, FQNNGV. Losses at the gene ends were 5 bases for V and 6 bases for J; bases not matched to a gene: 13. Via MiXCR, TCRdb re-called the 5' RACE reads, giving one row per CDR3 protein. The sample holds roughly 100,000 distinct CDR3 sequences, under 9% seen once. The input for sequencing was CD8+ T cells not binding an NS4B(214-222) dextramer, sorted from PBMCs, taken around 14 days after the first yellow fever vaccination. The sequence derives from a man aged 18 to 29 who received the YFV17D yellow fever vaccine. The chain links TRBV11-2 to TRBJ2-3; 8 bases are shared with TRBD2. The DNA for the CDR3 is TGTGCCAGCAGCCCTGCCGCGGGGGGTGCCGCGGATACGCAGTATTTT. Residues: CASSPAAGGAADTQYF.